The T cell receptor beta chain under discussion was sequenced for a study of PD-1 blockade in classical Hodgkin lymphoma (dated by TCRdb to 2018 to 2020). A note on the overall study: Nivolumab dosing was 3 mg/kg intravenously every 2 weeks, continuing until either disease progression or unacceptable toxicity. A peripheral blood immune signature of response to PD-1 blockade in classical Hodgkin lymphoma was defined using TCR beta sequencing and CyTOF. On the study overall, not on this receptor specifically: Baseline TCR diversity was reported to be lower in newly diagnosed patients than in healthy donors and to be lower still in relapsed/refractory patients. A significant rise by C4D1 was seen in CD4+ but not CD8+ TCR diversity (p=0.0027 vs p=0.16), with the rise being most apparent in complete responders (p=0.02). Lower diversity was seen in patients whose nivolumab began less than 1 year after ASCT, and these patients were left out of later analyses so that immune reconstitution would not confound the results. Baseline diversity similar to that of newly diagnosed patients was observed in trial patients achieving complete response, whereas significantly lower diversity was observed in partial responders and progressors. The study was limited to a single clinical trial cohort, and causes of repertoire differences, possibly disease activity or prior therapy, remained undefined.

To note about this clone: What antigen it recognizes has not been identified. No clone much larger than this one lies a single base away; base qualities are absent.

Genomic DNA was isolated using the Qiagen DNeasy kit from unsorted PBMCs as well as from negatively selected CD4+ and CD8+ fractions. TCR beta CDR3 regions were subjected to amplification by immunoSEQ multiplex PCR with primers that anneal to V and J segments. A synthetic immune receptor repertoire was used to minimize amplification bias, and any remaining bias was removed computationally after sequencing. The paper's data handling went like this. Repertoire diversity was quantified as the Shannon entropy index using custom Python scripts. Unsorted, CD4+ and CD8+ repertoires were analyzed separately, except for combined analyses in which CD4+ and CD8+ sequences were merged in silico. A clone counted as expanded when the clone's frequency after treatment rose at least 2-fold relative to C1D1, and clones undetected at baseline were given a pseudocount of 0.5. Singleton clones were defined as clones with 0 or 1 copy at C1D1, and non-singleton clones were defined as clones with 2 or more copies. Clones expanded in unsorted samples were annotated as CD4+, CD8+ or unknown by matching protein sequences in sorted samples from the same patient. Wilcoxon tests on paired samples were used to test diversity changes from C1D1 to C4D1. Imported from immuneACCESS, the table was reduced by TCRdb to in-frame sequences with V and J called. These copies leave out some clones; in studies compared against another copy, an unresolved V gene accounts for under half, and the cause of the remainder is not known. The DNA was the basis for D and trimming; V, J and clone size are from that table. For this sample the table gives over 85,000 clones, of which more than 80% were detected only once. In total, the top ten clones hold roughly 16% of the sample.

The time point label corresponds to: cycle 2 day 1 (C2D1) of nivolumab. Relapse after autologous stem cell transplantation had occurred in all trial patients, and cohorts A, B and C were distinguished by prior brentuximab vedotin exposure. The trial cohort included 55 to 65 patients with relapsed/refractory classical Hodgkin lymphoma, and each patient had a best overall response of complete response, partial response or progressive disease. Trial patients were treated with single-agent nivolumab in the multi-cohort phase II CheckMate 205 trial. An independent review committee assessed best overall response by applying the 2007 International Working Group response criteria. Trial PBMCs were collected immediately before nivolumab initiation (C1D1) and during therapy at cycle 2 day 1 and cycle 4 day 1. Peripheral blood was collected in 8 mL Vacutainer Cell Preparation Tubes, from which PBMCs were isolated by centrifugation and then cryopreserved.

Between the V and J ends, shortened by 10 bases and 1 base respectively, the junction contains 9 bases. Via the germline V gene, CDR1 is ENHRY and CDR2 SYGVKD. Counted from cysteine to phenylalanine, this CDR3 has 12 amino acids. The retained sequence is limited to the CDR3, 36 bases, with the frame set at the first base. The chain uses TRBV10-3 and TRBJ2-3, with the D gene not clear enough to name. This clonotype originated in a human donor with classical Hodgkin lymphoma. This material consisted of peripheral blood mononuclear cells (PBMCs), taken before the second cycle of nivolumab. The nucleotides are TGTGCCACCTCCGAGGGCACAGATACGCAGTATTTT. This yields the protein CATSEGTDTQYF.